These 9 T cell receptor beta chains share one sample of origin, sequenced in a study of blood T cell repertoires in COVID-19. This table comes from immunoSEQ multiplex PCR, and its TCRdb copy is limited to in-frame clones, with some not included. The repertoire holds fewer than 200,000 clones, with around four fifths as singletons. The sample taken for sequencing was PBMCs or T cells enriched from blood (not recorded which). Receptor source: a woman aged 45 to 65 who had recovered from COVID-19.

A single count supports this clone. V is TRBV15 and J is TRBJ1-1; D not resolved. This CDR3 has 14 amino acids. The V gene lost 5 bases and the J gene lost 0 bases, with 10 bases spanning the gap. Per germline, CDR1 LNHNV and CDR2 YYDKDF (reference sequence). This CDR3 is CATSPIGVNTEAFF. The CDR3 DNA follows: TGTGCCACCAGCCCGATTGGAGTGAACACTGAAGCTTTCTTT.

The chain has TRBV6-2 or TRBV6-3 and TRBJ1-1; no reliable D call. Germline values: CDR1 MNHEY, CDR2 SVGEGT. This CDR3 contains 16 residues. The ends were cut back, 2 bases at V and 7 bases at J, with 20 bases in the middle. CDR3 amino acids: CASSYPWAAGDFEAFF. CDR3 bases: TGTGCCAGCAGTTACCCTTGGGCTGCGGGTGATTTTGAAGCTTTCTTT.

This clone has a handful of counts. V gene TRBV2 combines with J gene TRBJ1-5; 7 nucleotides agree with TRBD1. The ends lost 5 bases at V and 6 bases at J; junction bases unmatched: 7. Germline lookup yields CDR1 SNHLY and CDR2 FYNNEI. There are 14 residues in the CDR3. CDR3 region: CASSPDREIQPQHF. In DNA form, the CDR3 reads TGTGCCAGCAGTCCCGACAGGGAAATTCAGCCCCAGCATTTT.

The rearrangement uses TRBV15 and TRBJ2-7, with TRBD2 matching over 9 bases. Germline V gene data show CDR1 as LNHNV and CDR2 as YYDKDF (reference sequence). This CDR3 contains 15 residues. Losses at the gene ends were 0 bases for V and 0 bases for J; bases not matched to a gene: 0. The CDR3 loop is CATSRERGGSYEQYV. The CDR3 DNA is TGTGCCACCAGCAGAGAGCGGGGGGGCTCCTACGAGCAGTACGTC.

The chain employs TRBV28 and TRBJ1-2, with TRBD1 identical over 7 bases. Trimming removed 5 bases from V and 8 bases from J; junction bases left unmatched: 14. Per germline, CDR1 MDHEN and CDR2 SYDVKM. The CDR3 is made up of 15 amino acids. The CDR3 protein is CASSNPAPLRGGYTF. CDR3 DNA: TGTGCCAGCAGTAACCCAGCTCCCCTCAGGGGGGGCTACACCTTC.

The chain is built from TRBV18 and TRBJ1-3; D gene ambiguous. The CDR3 has 15 residues. Trimming pared 3 bases from V and 0 bases from J, leaving 9 bases between. Germline lookup yields CDR1 KGHSH and CDR2 LQKENI. As DNA, the CDR3 is TGTGCCAGCTCACCCCGGTGGAGCTCTGGAAACACCATATATTTT. The encoded protein is CASSPRWSSGNTIYF.

The chain employs TRBV19 and TRBJ2-7, with D maybe TRBD1 (6 bases). This CDR3 comprises 22 residues. V was trimmed by 7 bases and J by 3 bases, leaving 40 bases between them. Germline assignment: CDR1 LNHDA and CDR2 SQIVND (reference sequence). The CDR3 coding sequence is TGTGCCAGTAAGAGGCACCGGAGGAGCGATCGGAACACAGGGTTTCGTGACTACGAGCAGTACGTC. Translating gives CASKRHRRSDRNTGFRDYEQYV.

This chain uses TRBV4-3 with TRBJ2-2; TRBD1 aligns across 12 bases. Germline CDR1 and CDR2: LGHNA and YSLEER. With 0 bases clipped from V and 6 bases from J, the junction kept 5 bases outside the gene matches. The CDR3 totals 17 residues. CDR3 loop: CASSQEGTGGWAGELFF. As DNA, the CDR3 is TGCGCCAGCAGCCAAGAAGGGACAGGGGGCTGGGCCGGGGAGCTGTTTTTT.

The V call is TRBV6-1, the J call TRBJ1-3; unclear D gene. The CDR3 runs to 18 residues. Trimming removed 1 base from V and 8 bases from J, with 24 bases in between. Germline CDR1 and CDR2: MNHNS and SASEGT. The CDR3: CASSEGGLSLLWSDTIYF. CDR3 nucleotides: TGTGCCAGCAGTGAAGGAGGACTTTCTCTCCTCTGGTCCGACACCATATATTTT.